The source of this TCR beta chain is a study of blood T cell repertoires in COVID-19. Study at large: Sample material is recorded as cDNA or gDNA derived from T cells, B-cell-depleted T cells, or PBMCs.

Participant-given clinical history determined each cohort assignment. Only in-frame clones appear in the TCRdb table, and some are missing; sequencing was by immunoSEQ multiplex PCR. This table has 65,000 or so clones, roughly 70% appearing once. This clonotype was obtained from a woman between 55 and 75 years old who had been exposed to COVID-19. The sample taken for sequencing was PBMCs or T cells enriched from blood (not recorded which).

The CDR3, as DNA: TGTGCCAGCTCACAGCAGCGGGAGGGCAGTGAGCAGTTCTTC. Translation gives CASSQQREGSEQFF. The J gene is TRBJ2-1, the V gene TRBV18; 10 bases map to TRBD2. Per the germline V gene, CDR1 is KGHSH and CDR2 is LQKENI. This CDR3 region has 14 residues. J gave up 9 bases and V 4 bases, and 6 bases lay outside the gene matches.